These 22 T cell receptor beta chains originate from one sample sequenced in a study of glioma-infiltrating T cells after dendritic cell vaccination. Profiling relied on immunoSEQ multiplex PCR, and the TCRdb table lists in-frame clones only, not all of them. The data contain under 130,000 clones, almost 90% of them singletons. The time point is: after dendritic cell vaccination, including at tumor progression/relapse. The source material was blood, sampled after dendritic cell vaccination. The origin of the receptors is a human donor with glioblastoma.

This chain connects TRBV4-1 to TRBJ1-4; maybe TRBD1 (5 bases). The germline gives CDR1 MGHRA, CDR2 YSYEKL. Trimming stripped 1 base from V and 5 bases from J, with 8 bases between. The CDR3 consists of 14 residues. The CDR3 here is CASSQGGENEKLFF. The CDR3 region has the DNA TGCGCCAGCAGCCAAGGGGGGGAAAATGAAAAACTGTTTTTT.

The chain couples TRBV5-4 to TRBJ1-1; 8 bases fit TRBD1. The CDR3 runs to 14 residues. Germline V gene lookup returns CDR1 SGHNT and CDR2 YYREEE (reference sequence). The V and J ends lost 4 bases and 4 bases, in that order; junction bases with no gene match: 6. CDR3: CASSQDRGSTEAFF. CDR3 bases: TGTGCCAGCAGCCAAGACAGGGGAAGCACTGAAGCTTTCTTT.

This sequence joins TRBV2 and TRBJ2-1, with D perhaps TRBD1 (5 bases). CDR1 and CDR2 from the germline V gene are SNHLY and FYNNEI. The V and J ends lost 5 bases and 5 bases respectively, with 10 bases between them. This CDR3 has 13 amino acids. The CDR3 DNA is TGTGCCAGCAGTCCAGGGAATAACAATGAGCAGTTCTTC. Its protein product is CASSPGNNNEQFF.

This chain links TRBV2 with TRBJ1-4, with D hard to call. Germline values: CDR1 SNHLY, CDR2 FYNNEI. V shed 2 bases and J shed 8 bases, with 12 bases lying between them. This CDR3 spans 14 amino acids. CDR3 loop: CASSESRSSEKLFF. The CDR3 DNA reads TGTGCCAGCAGTGAATCTAGGAGTAGCGAAAAACTGTTTTTT.

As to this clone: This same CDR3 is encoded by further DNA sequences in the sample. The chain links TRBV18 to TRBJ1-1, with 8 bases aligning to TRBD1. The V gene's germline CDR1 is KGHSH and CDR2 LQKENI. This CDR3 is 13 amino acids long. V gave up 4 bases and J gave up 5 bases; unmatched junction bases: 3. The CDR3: CASSRTGGTEAFF. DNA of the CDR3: TGTGCCAGCTCACGCACAGGGGGTACTGAAGCTTTCTTT.

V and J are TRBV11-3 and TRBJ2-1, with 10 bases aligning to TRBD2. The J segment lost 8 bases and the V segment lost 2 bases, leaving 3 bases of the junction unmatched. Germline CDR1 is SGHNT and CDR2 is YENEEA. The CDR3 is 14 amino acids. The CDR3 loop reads CASSLLAGDDEQFF. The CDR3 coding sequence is TGTGCCAGCAGCTTACTAGCGGGAGACGATGAGCAGTTCTTC.

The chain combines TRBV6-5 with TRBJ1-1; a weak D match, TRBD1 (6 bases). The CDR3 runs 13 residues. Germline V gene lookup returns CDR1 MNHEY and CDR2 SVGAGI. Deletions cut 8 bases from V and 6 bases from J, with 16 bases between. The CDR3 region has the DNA TGTGCCAGCTTCCGCGGGGGCAGCCCTGAAGCTTTCTTT. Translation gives CASFRGGSPEAFF.

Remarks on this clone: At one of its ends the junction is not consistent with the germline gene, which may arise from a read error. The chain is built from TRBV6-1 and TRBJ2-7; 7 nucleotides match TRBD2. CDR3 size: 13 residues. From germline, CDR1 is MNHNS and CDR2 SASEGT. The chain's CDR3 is CASSALGGYERYF. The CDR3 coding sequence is TGTGCCAGCAGTGCCCTGGGAGGGTACGAGCGGTACTTC.

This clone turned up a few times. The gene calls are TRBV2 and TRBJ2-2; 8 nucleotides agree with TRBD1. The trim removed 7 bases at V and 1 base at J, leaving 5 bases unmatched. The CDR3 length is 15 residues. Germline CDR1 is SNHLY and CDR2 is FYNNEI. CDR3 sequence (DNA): TGTGCCAGCACCATCGGACAGGGGAACACCGGGGAGCTGTTTTTT. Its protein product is CASTIGQGNTGELFF.

CDR3 in DNA: TGCGCCAGCAGCTTGGATGGGACAGGGTACTACGAGCAGTACTTC. Amino acid sequence: CASSLDGTGYYEQYF. The rearrangement uses TRBV5-1 and TRBJ2-5; 9 bases are a match to TRBD1. The J call may be mistaken, given a closer DNA end match to TRBJ2-7. This CDR3 contains 15 residues. Germline CDR1 reads SGHRS; CDR2 reads YFSETQ.

The CDR3 coding sequence is TGCGCCAGCAGCTTGGGGACAGGGGGCTCAACTAATGAAAAACTGTTTTTT. Translated, it gives CASSLGTGGSTNEKLFF. This rearrangement joins TRBV5-1 to TRBJ1-4; 11 bases map to TRBD1. Germline lookup yields CDR1 SGHRS and CDR2 YFSETQ. The CDR3 totals 17 residues. Trimming cost V 0 bases and J 0 bases; bases outside gene matches: 1.

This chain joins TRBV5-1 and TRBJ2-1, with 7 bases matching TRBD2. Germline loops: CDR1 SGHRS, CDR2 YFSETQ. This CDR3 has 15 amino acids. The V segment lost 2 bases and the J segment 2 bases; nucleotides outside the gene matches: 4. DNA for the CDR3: TGCGCCAGCAGCTTCAGCGGGACGACCTACAATGAGCAGTTCTTC. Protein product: CASSFSGTTYNEQFF.

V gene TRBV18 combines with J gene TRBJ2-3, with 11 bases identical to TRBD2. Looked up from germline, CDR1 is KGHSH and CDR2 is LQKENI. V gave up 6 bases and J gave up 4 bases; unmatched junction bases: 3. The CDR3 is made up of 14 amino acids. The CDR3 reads CASSPGLAADTQYF. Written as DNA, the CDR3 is TGTGCCAGCTCTCCGGGACTAGCGGCAGATACGCAGTATTTT. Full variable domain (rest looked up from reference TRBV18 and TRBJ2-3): NAGVMQNPRHLVRRRGQEARLRCSPMKGHSHVYWYRQLPEEGLKFMVYLQKENIIDESGMPKERFSAEFPKEGPSILRIQQVVRGDSAAYFCASSPGLAADTQYFGPGTRLTVL.

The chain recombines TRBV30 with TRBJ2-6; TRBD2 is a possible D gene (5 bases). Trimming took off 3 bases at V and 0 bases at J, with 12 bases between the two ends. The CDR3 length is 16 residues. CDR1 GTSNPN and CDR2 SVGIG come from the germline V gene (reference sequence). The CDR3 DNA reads TGTGCCTGGAGAGGACTTGGGAGCTCTGGGGCCAACGTCCTGACTTTC. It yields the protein CAWRGLGSSGANVLTF.

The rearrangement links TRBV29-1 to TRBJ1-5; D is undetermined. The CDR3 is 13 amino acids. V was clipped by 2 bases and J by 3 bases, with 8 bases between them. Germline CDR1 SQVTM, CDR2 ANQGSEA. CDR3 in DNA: TGCAGCGTTGAAATGAGTGACAATCAGCCCCAGCATTTT. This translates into CSVEMSDNQPQHF.

The CDR3 DNA reads TGTGCCAGCAGCGGAACACGACAGGAGAGCTATGGCTACACCTTC. Amino acids: CASSGTRQESYGYTF. This sequence joins TRBV2 and TRBJ1-2; TRBD1 is a possible D gene (6 bases). The V end lost 6 bases, the J end lost 4 bases, and 18 bases lay between the germline ends. The germline CDR1 and CDR2 sequences are SNHLY and FYNNEI. The CDR3 is 15 amino acids.

The CDR3 bases are TGTGCCAGCAGTGAAGCGCTTTCGGGAGGGCAAGAGACCCAGTACTTC. Its translation: CASSEALSGGQETQYF. The chain employs TRBV6-1 and TRBJ2-5, with 8 positions matching TRBD2. The CDR3 sequence is 16 residues long. Germline CDR1 is MNHNS and CDR2 is SASEGT. With V trimmed by 0 bases and J by 2 bases, 5 bases remained unmatched.

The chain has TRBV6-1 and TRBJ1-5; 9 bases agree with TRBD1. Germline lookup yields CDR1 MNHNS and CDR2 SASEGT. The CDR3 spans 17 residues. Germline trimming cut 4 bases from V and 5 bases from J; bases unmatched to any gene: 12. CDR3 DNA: TGTGCCAGCAGTGGATTGGGGGGGACAGGGTATGATCAGCCCCAGCATTTT. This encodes CASSGLGGTGYDQPQHF.

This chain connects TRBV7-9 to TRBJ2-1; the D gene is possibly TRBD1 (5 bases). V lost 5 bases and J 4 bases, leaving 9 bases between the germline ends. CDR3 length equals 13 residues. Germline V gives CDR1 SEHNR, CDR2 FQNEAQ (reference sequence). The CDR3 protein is CASSPRQYNEQFF. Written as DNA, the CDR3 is TGTGCCAGCAGCCCCCGACAGTACAATGAGCAGTTCTTC. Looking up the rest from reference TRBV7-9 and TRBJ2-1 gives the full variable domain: DTGVSQNPRHKITKRGQNVTFRCDPISEHNRLYWYRQTLGQGPEFLTYFQNEAQLEKSRLLSDRFSAERPKGSFSTLEIQRTEQGDSAMYLCASSPRQYNEQFFGPGTRLTVL.

This chain's CDR3 is CASSRPGASGNTIYF. CDR3 DNA: TGTGCCAGCAGTCGCCCAGGGGCCTCTGGAAACACCATATATTTT. The chain is built from TRBV6-5 and TRBJ1-3; weak D call: TRBD1 (6 bases). The CDR3 is made up of 15 amino acids. The germline V and J ends were trimmed by 5 bases and 0 bases, with 11 bases remaining between them. From germline, CDR1 is MNHEY and CDR2 SVGAGI.

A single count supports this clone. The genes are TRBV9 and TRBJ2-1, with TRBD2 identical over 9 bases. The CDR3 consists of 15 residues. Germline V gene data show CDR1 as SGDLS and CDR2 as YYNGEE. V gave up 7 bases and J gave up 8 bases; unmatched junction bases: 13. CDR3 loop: CASALASGRRHEQFF. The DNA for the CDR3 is TGTGCCAGCGCTCTGGCGAGCGGGAGGAGACATGAGCAGTTCTTC.

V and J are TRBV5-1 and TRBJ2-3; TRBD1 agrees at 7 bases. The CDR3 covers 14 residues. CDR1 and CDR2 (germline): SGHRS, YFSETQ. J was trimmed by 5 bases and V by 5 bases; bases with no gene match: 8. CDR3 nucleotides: TGCGCCAGCAGAAAAAGACAGGGATTAGATACGCAGTATTTT. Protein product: CASRKRQGLDTQYF. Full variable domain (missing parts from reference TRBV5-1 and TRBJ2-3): KAGVTQTPRYLIKTRGQQVTLSCSPISGHRSVSWYQQTPGQGLQFLFEYFSETQRNKGNFPGRFSGRQFSNSRSEMNVSTLELGDSALYLCASRKRQGLDTQYFGPGTRLTVL.